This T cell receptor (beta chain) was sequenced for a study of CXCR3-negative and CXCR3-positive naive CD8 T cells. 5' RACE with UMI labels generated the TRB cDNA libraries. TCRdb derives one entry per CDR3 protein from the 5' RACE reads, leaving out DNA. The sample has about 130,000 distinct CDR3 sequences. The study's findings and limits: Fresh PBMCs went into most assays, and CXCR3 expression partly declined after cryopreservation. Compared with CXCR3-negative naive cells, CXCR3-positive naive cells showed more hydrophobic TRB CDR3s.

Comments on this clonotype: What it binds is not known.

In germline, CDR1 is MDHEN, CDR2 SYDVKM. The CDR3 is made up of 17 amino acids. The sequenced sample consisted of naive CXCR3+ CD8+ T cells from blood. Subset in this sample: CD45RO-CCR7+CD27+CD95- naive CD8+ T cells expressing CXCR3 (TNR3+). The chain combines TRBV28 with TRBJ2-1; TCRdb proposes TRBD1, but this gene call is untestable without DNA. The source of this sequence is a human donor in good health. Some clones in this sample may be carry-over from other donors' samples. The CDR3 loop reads CASRGRGIGASYNEQFF. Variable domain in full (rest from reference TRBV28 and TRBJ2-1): DVKVTQSSRYLVKRTGEKVFLECVQDMDHENMFWYRQDPGLGLRLIYFSYDVKMKEKGDIPEGYSVSREKKERFSLILESASTNQTSMYLCASRGRGIGASYNEQFFGPGTRLTVL.